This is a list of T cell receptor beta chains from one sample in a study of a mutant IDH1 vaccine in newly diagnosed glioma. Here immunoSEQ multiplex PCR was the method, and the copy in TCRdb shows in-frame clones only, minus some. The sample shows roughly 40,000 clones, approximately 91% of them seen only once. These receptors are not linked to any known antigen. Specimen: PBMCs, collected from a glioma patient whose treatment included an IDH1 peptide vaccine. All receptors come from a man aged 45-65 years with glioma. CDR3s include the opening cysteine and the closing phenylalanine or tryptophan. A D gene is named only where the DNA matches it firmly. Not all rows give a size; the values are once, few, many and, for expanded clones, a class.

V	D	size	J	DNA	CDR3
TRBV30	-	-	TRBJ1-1	TGTGCCTGGAGTTTGGGACCGAACACTGAAGCTTTCTTT	CAWSLGPNTEAFF
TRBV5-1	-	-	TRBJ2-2	TGCGCCAGCAGCTTGATGGGGGGACGTACCGGGGAGCTGTTTTTT	CASSLMGGRTGELFF
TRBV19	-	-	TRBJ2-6	TGTGCCAGTAGTATAGCAGGGGCGGGTGGGGCCAACGTCCTGACTTTC	CASSIAGAGGANVLTF
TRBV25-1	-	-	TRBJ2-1	TGTGCCAGGCCCGGGCCTAGAGACAATGAGCAGTTCTTC	CARPGPRDNEQFF
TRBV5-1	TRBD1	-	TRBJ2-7	TGCGCCAGCAGCTTGGTTGGGAATATGGGACAGGGCTACGAGCAGTACTTC	CASSLVGNMGQGYEQYF
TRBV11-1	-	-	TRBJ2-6	TGTGCCAGCAGCACCGGGGACTCTGGGGCCAACGTCCTGACTTTC	CASSTGDSGANVLTF
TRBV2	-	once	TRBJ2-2	TGTGCCACCCCAGTTGAAGACGGGGGGCGGTGGACCGGGGAGCTGTTTTTT	CATPVEDGGRWTGELFF
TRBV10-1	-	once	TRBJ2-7	TGCGCCAGCAGTGAGTCTCCGACCTACGAGCAGTACTTC	CASSESPTYEQYF
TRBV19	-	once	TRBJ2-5	TGTGCCAGTAGTATAGGCCCCCCCCAAGAGACCCAGTACTTC	CASSIGPPQETQYF
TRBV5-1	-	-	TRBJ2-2	TGCGCCAGCAGCGCCTGGACTGGGCAGAACACCGGGGAGCTGTTTTTT	CASSAWTGQNTGELFF
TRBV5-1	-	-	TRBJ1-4	TGCGCCAGCAGCTTGGTAGGAGGGGAAAAACTGTTTTTT	CASSLVGGEKLFF
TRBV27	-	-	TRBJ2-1	TGTGCCAGCAGTTCAAGGTCGTCGGGGGAGCAGTTCTTC	CASSSRSSGEQFF
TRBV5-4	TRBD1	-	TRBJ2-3	TGTGCCAGCAGCCAACCTAAAGGGGGCGGAAGCACAGATACGCAGTATTTT	CASSQPKGGGSTDTQYF
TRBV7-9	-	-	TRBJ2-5	TGTGCCAGCAGATGGGTCCAAGAGACCCAGTACTTC	CASRWVQETQYF
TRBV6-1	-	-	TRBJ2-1	TGTGCCAGCTGGAACAGCGGTGAGCAGTTCTTC	CASWNSGEQFF
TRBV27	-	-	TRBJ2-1	TGTGCCAGCAGTTTATCACCCGACCATCACAATGAGCAGTTCTTC	CASSLSPDHHNEQFF